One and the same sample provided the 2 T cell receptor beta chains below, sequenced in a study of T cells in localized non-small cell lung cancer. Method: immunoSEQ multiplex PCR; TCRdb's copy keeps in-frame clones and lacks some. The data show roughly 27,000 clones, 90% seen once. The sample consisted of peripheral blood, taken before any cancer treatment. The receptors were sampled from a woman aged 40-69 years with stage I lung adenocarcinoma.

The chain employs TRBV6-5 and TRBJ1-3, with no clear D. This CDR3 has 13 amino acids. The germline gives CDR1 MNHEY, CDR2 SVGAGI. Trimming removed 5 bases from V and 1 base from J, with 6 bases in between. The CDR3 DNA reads TGTGCCAGCAGTCCCCCGTCTGGAAACACCATATATTTT. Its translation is CASSPPSGNTIYF.

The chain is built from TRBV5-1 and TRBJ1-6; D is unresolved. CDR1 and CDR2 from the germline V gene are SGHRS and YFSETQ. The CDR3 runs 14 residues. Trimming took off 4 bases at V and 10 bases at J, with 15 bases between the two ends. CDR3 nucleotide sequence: TGCGCCAGCAGCACTAGAGTGGGAGAATCACCCCTCCACTTT. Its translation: CASSTRVGESPLHF.